This T cell receptor beta chain was documented in a study of control samples from healthy donors and cancer patients. The CDR3 consists of 15 residues. Germline V gene sequence: CDR1 MGHRA, CDR2 YSYEKL. V was cut by 0 bases and J by 3 bases, with 12 bases left in between. The assay was immunoSEQ multiplex PCR, and TCRdb's table has in-frame clones only and misses some. Of more than 65,000 clones detected, 83% appear once; the ten largest clones hold 15% to 19%. This clonotype originated in a man in his sixties in good health. Source material: blood. The chain couples TRBV4-1 to TRBJ2-7; tentatively, D is TRBD1 (6 bases). In DNA form, the CDR3 reads TGCGCCAGCAGCCAAGAACTCACAGGGATCTACGAGCAGTACTTC. Encoded protein: CASSQELTGIYEQYF.